This T cell receptor (beta chain) appears in the sequencing data of a study of human T cells and chemical hapten exposure (dated by TCRdb to about 2021). Study-level background: The libraries were sequenced as a pool, and the TCR yield per sample differed mostly because of small variations in library volumes within the pool. This study followed changes in the peripheral blood TCR repertoire in vivo during primary and secondary sensitization of alopecia patients to the hapten diphenylcyclopropenone (DPC). For every blood RNA sample, sequencing covered both the TCR alpha and TCR beta chains. General findings and caveats noted by the study authors: After repeated subsampling, the strength of the expansion versus patch-test correlation and the threshold at which it became significant changed. The number of TCRs above 1 in 1000 frequency did not change with DPC sensitization; there was no evidence of global repertoire structure alterations.

Trimming at the junction amounts to 6 bases on V and 2 bases on J, and the germline ends lie 10 bases apart. Based on the germline V gene, the CDR1 and CDR2 sequences are SNHLY and FYNNEI. There are 14 amino acids in the CDR3, from cysteine to phenylalanine inclusive. CDR3 DNA is the only sequence kept; it has 42 bases, read in frame from the first base. Library preparation was by 5' RACE. The sample was run on an Illumina MiSeq. Library preparation attached unique molecular identifiers to individual cDNA molecules for quantitative, reproducible TCR counting. The original methods were these. A median of about 89,000 TCRs per sample was observed, with a range of about 23,224 to 750,000. The Decombinator software suite was used to annotate V, J and CDR3 in the TCR reads. For PS versus PT1 abundance plots, all samples were subsampled to the same number of TCRs (28,000). Expanded TCRs were defined as absent before sensitization and observed at least eight times at the 2-week time point. TCRdb reprocessed the public reads (quality trimming at Q25 with fastp, clone calling with MiXCR) and kept in-frame beta chains. Every CDR3 protein is listed once, alongside the most common genes and DNA of its rows. The V and J calls were not made by the authors but by TCRdb's processing. Here the sample has about 140,000 distinct CDR3 sequences; 4.1% occur a single time. The ten largest clones add up to about 1.3% of the sample.

Total RNA was isolated from unfractionated whole blood collected in Tempus Blood RNA tubes. Four or five healthy volunteers served as TCR sequencing controls and were bled at day 0, 2 weeks and 6 weeks. With respect to this clonotype: The antigen this receptor binds is unknown. The input lacks base qualities; no much larger clone sits a single base away.

This receptor was identified in a female donor in good health. The V and J segments used are TRBV2 and TRBJ2-2; the D gene lacks a confident call. CDR3 protein: CASRGTANTGELFF. The nucleotide sequence reads TGTGCCAGCAGGGGAACAGCCAACACCGGGGAGCTGTTTTTT.